This is a list of T cell receptor beta chains from one sample in a study of blood T cells in healthy people across ages. MiXCR, run by TCRdb on the 5' RACE reads, gives a single entry per CDR3 protein. The sample shows over a million distinct CDR3 sequences, under 30% of them seen only once. The sample was also linked to a second study, of T cells of mothers and their children.

Sequences were obtained from blood. All receptors come from a girl aged 2 to 9 in good health. Both conserved end residues are part of each CDR3. Fields, in order: CDR3 protein, CDR3 DNA, J gene, V gene, clone size, D gene. D genes are given only for firm matches. Size tells how often a clone was seen (once, few, many) or the class of an expanded clone, and some rows leave it out.

CASSPPQGQGRGYTF | TGTGCCAGCAGTCCCCCCCAGGGACAGGGGAGGGGCTACACCTTC | TRBJ1-2 | TRBV2 | NA | TRBD1
CASSPRLAEQETQYF | TGTGCCAGCAGCCCCAGACTAGCGGAACAGGAGACCCAGTACTTC | TRBJ2-5 | TRBV7-9 | few | TRBD2
CASSLLVGQSSYNEQFF | TGTGCCAGCAGCCTTCTAGTCGGACAGTCGTCCTACAATGAGCAGTTCTTC | TRBJ2-1 | TRBV28 | few | NA
CASSLRTGDVYNEQFF | TGTGCCAGCAGCCTTCGGACGGGGGACGTTTACAATGAGCAGTTCTTC | TRBJ2-1 | TRBV7-8 | few | NA
CASSRGGTGVNTGELFF | TGTGCCAGCTCACGAGGAGGAACAGGGGTGAACACCGGGGAGCTGTTTTTT | TRBJ2-2 | TRBV18 | few | TRBD1
CASSLSFGSQETQYF | TGTGCCAGCAGCTTAAGTTTTGGAAGTCAAGAGACCCAGTACTTC | TRBJ2-5 | TRBV7-9 | NA | NA
CASSHPPGLAGDAYNEQFF | TGTGCCAGCAGCCACCCCCCGGGACTAGCGGGAGACGCCTACAATGAGCAGTTCTTC | TRBJ2-1 | TRBV3-1 | NA | TRBD2
CASTESSGRSYEQYF | TGTGCCAGCACCGAGTCTAGCGGGAGGTCCTACGAGCAGTACTTC | TRBJ2-7 | TRBV28 | few | TRBD2
CASSLYRLARESQFF | TGTGCCAGCAGTTTGTATCGACTAGCGAGAGAGTCCCAGTTCTTC | TRBJ2-1 | TRBV28 | few | TRBD2
CASRPQGRYNEQFF | TGTGCCAGCAGGCCCCAGGGGCGCTACAATGAGCAGTTCTTC | TRBJ2-1 | TRBV6-5 | NA | NA
CVSSEGRIQYF | TGTGTCAGCAGCGAAGGGAGAATTCAGTACTTC | TRBJ2-4 | TRBV28 | NA | NA
CSARGQVGGYEQYF | TGCAGCGCACGGGGACAGGTTGGGGGATACGAGCAGTACTTC | TRBJ2-7 | TRBV29-1 | NA | TRBD1